The present T cell receptor (beta chain) was sequenced within a study of siplizumab effects on memory and regulatory T cells. Study-level results: Memory cells seemed less diverse than naive T cells, which also seemed major contributors to the alloresponse. An assignable naive or memory phenotype was lacking in roughly 75-95% of proliferating CD4+ or CD8+ clones. For siplizumab cultures, the suppressive function of their proliferating Tregs was not confirmed.

The repertoire was sequenced with immunoSEQ multiplex PCR; TCRdb's copy has only in-frame clones and lacks some. The profile shows fewer than 30,000 clones, 84% of them singletons. On this clone itself: Its antigen remains unidentified.

The CDR3 is 13 residues long. V trimming: 3 bases; J trimming: 5 bases; junction bases outside the gene matches: 2. Germline CDR1 and CDR2: LNHDA and SQIVND (reference sequence). In a few donor pairs, unstimulated naive, memory, effector memory and TEMRA subsets were sequenced. This sequence was found in a human donor in good health. This chain links TRBV19 with TRBJ1-1; 8 nucleotides line up with TRBD1. Sequencing was performed on memory CD4+ T cells sorted from blood. Here the CDR3 reads CASSMGQATEAFF. CDR3 sequence (DNA): TGTGCCAGTAGTATGGGACAGGCTACTGAAGCTTTCTTT.